Described below is a single TCR beta chain sequence and its context. Its antigen is not identified. The record originates from a study of shared clonotypes between healthy human individuals. Study-level findings and limits: Generation of non-shared clonotypes was less probable than generation of clonotypes shared by all four donors.

Genomic DNA (from each subset) was split evenly across several immunoSEQ plates. TCRdb's table, derived via immunoSEQ multiplex PCR, lists solely in-frame clones and lacks some. The table includes approximately 2,000,000 clones, approximately 90% detected once. The germline V and J ends were trimmed by 5 bases and 7 bases, with 15 bases remaining between them. The CDR3 is 14 residues long. Germline assignment: CDR1 MNHNY and CDR2 SVGAGI (reference sequence). The rearrangement joins TRBV6-6 to TRBJ1-5; D gene uncertain. This TCR was sampled from a man in his late teens or twenties in good health. Some clones in this sample may be carry-over from other donors' samples. Sample: naive CD4+ T cells from PBMCs. This sample's subset: CD45RA+ positively selected. Here the CDR3 DNA reads TGTGCCAGCAGTAACCAAGAAAGTGGGCAGCCCCAGCATTTT. Its protein product is CASSNQESGQPQHF.